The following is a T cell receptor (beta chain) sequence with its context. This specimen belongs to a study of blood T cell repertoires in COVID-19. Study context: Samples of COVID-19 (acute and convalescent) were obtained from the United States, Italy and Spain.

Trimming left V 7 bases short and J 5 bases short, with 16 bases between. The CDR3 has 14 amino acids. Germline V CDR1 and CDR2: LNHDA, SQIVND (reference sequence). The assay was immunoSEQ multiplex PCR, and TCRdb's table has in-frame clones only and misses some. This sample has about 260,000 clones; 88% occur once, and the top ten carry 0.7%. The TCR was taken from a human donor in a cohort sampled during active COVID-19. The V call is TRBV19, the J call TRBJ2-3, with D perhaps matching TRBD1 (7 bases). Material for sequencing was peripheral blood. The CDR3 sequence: CASMGTAGRDTQYF. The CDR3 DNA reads TGTGCCAGTATGGGGACAGCGGGCCGAGATACGCAGTATTTT.